A selection of T cell receptor beta chains follows, all from one sample in a study of T cells in severe cutaneous drug reactions. TCRdb reprocessed the multiplex PCR reads and keeps a single row for each CDR3 protein, giving no DNA. The sample table includes roughly 9,000 distinct CDR3 sequences. The sequenced sample was cells from a skin blister. These receptors came from a human donor with a severe cutaneous adverse drug reaction. Each CDR3 is given with its conserved first and last residue. Some rows have no size entry. The others give once, few or many, or a class for an expanded clone.

.	TRBV28	TRBJ1-2	CASSLSVNYGYTF
medium-sized	TRBV30	TRBJ2-2	CAWSVGGPGELFF
.	TRBV5-4	TRBJ2-2	CASSLSGLGDTGELFF
medium-sized	TRBV6-6	TRBJ2-1	CASIPGSYNEQFF
.	TRBV28	TRBJ2-1	CASSFNLWREYNEQFF
.	TRBV28	TRBJ2-3	CASTGLRLPSTDTQYF
.	TRBV4-1	TRBJ1-1	CASTQTGSYTEAFF
.	TRBV2	TRBJ2-7	CASWLTGTLRQYF
.	TRBV6-2/TRBV6-3	TRBJ2-3	CASSLLGQKNTDTQYF
.	TRBV6-6	TRBJ1-6	CASTLGQSLHF
.	TRBV28	TRBJ2-2	CASTESGSYTGELFF
medium-sized	TRBV30	TRBJ1-4	CAWRVGGGEKLFF
.	TRBV12-3/TRBV12-4	TRBJ2-3	CASSLTDTQYF
.	TRBV27	TRBJ1-5	CASSSAPGQADQPQHF
.	TRBV4-2	TRBJ1-4	CASSQQDGTGINEKPFF
medium-sized	TRBV11-2	TRBJ1-3	CASSLAGGQRGNTIYF
large	TRBV6-1	TRBJ2-1	CASSESRYEQFF
.	TRBV4-1	TRBJ2-1	CASSHFPGTSYNEQFF
.	TRBV4-1	TRBJ1-5	CASSQEFRGSQPQHF
.	TRBV5-4	TRBJ2-1	CASSDNSGRLRYNEQFF
.	TRBV7-3	TRBJ2-2	CASSLTADTTGELFF
.	TRBV27	TRBJ2-1	CASSMHSGSLNEQFF
.	TRBV27	TRBJ2-7	CASSCTHWVTAEEEQYF
.	TRBV12-3/TRBV12-4	TRBJ1-5	CASSSRAGAFSNQPQHF
.	TRBV10-3	TRBJ2-3	CAISESAGRTDTQYF
medium-sized	TRBV29-1	TRBJ1-1	CSVEVTGTEAFF
.	TRBV28	TRBJ1-1	CASSFDRRDLNTEAFF
.	TRBV3-1	TRBJ2-3	CASSQDLDSTDTQYF
.	TRBV2	TRBJ1-2	CATQPPEGVYGYTF
.	TRBV12-3/TRBV12-4	TRBJ2-7	CASSPPGPATVEQYF
.	TRBV9	TRBJ1-2	CASGQPPDYGYTF
.	TRBV28	TRBJ2-3	CASREGPDTQYF
.	TRBV28	TRBJ2-1	CASSLLGNGYNEQFF
.	TRBV7-2	TRBJ2-3	CASSLVPSPSPDTQYF
.	TRBV7-2	TRBJ2-7	CASSYGTGNYEQYF
medium-sized	TRBV9	TRBJ2-1	CASSPLSLGNEQFF
.	TRBV6-2/TRBV6-3	TRBJ2-1	CASTPGLLSSYNEQFF
.	TRBV20-1	TRBJ2-7	CSANSLIAGNSYEQYF
.	TRBV7-8	TRBJ2-7	CASSRTSVTYEQYF
medium-sized	TRBV6-5	TRBJ2-7	CASSPWRGQSYEQYF
.	TRBV12-3/TRBV12-4	TRBJ2-5	CASSLALTQYF
large	TRBV2	TRBJ2-5	CASSEISWIAATQETQYF
.	TRBV19	TRBJ2-1	CASSIGGDEQFF
medium-sized	TRBV13	TRBJ2-1	CASSLGPGSGEQFF
medium-sized	TRBV2	TRBJ2-7	CASSEVMGWQYF
.	TRBV27	TRBJ2-1	CASSPLLTSQEQFF
large	TRBV28	TRBJ1-5	CASSLSWDQPQHF
.	TRBV5-6	TRBJ2-1	CASSFTRTSYNEQFF
.	TRBV7-6	TRBJ2-1	CASSQDAGGGNEQFF
.	TRBV7-9	TRBJ1-1	CASSSDRGRFGNTEAFF
medium-sized	TRBV13	TRBJ2-7	CASSAPPPGTANYEQYF
.	TRBV28	TRBJ2-7	CASRTGGSNLPYEQYF
.	TRBV15	TRBJ1-4	CATSRDRVQKLFF
.	TRBV28	TRBJ2-7	CASSQLLAGATYEQYF
.	TRBV12-3/TRBV12-4	TRBJ2-1	CASSFIGSDNEQFF
.	TRBV5-1	TRBJ2-7	CASSLPLRDSGQGYEQYF
.	TRBV5-5	TRBJ2-7	CASTQPPDSEQYF
.	TRBV10-2	TRBJ2-3	CASSVGTTSTDTQYF
medium-sized	TRBV2	TRBJ2-2	CASSVSPATNTGELFF
.	TRBV2	TRBJ1-2	CASSGPDKLGYTF